This T cell receptor (beta chain) derives from a study of T cells in Graves' hyperthyroidism and ophthalmopathy. Study-level findings and limits: Blood shared most expanded thyroid clonotypes above 0.001. From stable hyperthyroidism, ophthalmopathy was set apart by a 13 V-J model.

This clonotype was counted between two and nine times. Its specificity is not known. The CDR3 extends over 13 amino acids. Looked up from germline, CDR1 is MNHNS and CDR2 is SASEGT. V lost 8 bases to trimming and J lost 4 bases; unmatched junction nucleotides: 8. Uncontrolled infection, other autoimmune disease, pregnancy or lactation disqualified patients from enrolment. Diagnostic assessment was based on clinical symptoms, serum thyroxine and TRAb, thyroid ultrasound and orbital computed tomography. What was amplified from RNA transcripts were TCR beta CDR3 regions. HTBI primers were the set used in a first-round RT-PCR of the TCR CDR3. A single record per CDR3 protein comes from TCRdb applying MiXCR to the multiplex PCR reads. The data contain 450,000 to 600,000 distinct CDR3 sequences, roughly 15% of them seen just once; the ten biggest clones take up approximately 15%.

The sequenced sample was blood. This clonotype was obtained from a woman aged 40 to 50 with Graves' hyperthyroidism. V usage is TRBV6-1 and J usage is TRBJ2-7; 7 positions match TRBD2. CDR3: CASQASGLYEQYF. DNA of the CDR3: TGTGCCAGCCAGGCTAGCGGATTATACGAGCAGTACTTC.